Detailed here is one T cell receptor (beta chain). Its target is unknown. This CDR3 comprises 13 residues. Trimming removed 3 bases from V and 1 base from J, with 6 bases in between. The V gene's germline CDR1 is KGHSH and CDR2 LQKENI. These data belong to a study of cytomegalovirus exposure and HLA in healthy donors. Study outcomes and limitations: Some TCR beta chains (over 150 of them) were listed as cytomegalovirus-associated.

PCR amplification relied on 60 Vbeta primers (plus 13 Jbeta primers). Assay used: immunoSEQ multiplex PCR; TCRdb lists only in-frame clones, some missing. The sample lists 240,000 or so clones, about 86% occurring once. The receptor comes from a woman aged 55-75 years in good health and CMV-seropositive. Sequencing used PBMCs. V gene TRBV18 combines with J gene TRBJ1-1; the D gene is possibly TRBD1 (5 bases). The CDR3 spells CASSPGGNTEAFF. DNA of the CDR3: TGTGCCAGCTCACCGGGGGGGAACACTGAAGCTTTCTTT.